The source of this T cell receptor (beta chain) is a study of cytomegalovirus exposure and HLA in healthy donors. Findings and limits, study-wide: Clonal expansion, a later analysis showed, was greater in HLA-associated TCR beta chains than in equally common others. A later analysis appeared to link common viral pathogens to several of the most significant clusters.

CDR3 length: 16 amino acids. V shed 5 bases, J shed 4 bases, and the junction held 9 bases outside the gene matches. The germline CDR1 and CDR2 sequences are SEHNR and FQNEAQ (reference sequence). It was with 60 Vbeta and 13 Jbeta primers that the PCR ran. Profiled with immunoSEQ multiplex PCR; TCRdb holds only in-frame clones, not every one. The data hold around 140,000 clones, with 75% to 80% observed a single time. To note about this clone: Its specificity is not known.

The sequence was obtained from a male donor in good health and CMV-seronegative. The chain uses TRBV7-9 and TRBJ2-1; 9 nucleotides match TRBD2. The source material was PBMCs. The CDR3 sequence: CASSPHSGGLYNEQFF. In DNA form, the CDR3 reads TGTGCCAGCAGCCCCCATAGCGGGGGACTATACAATGAGCAGTTCTTC.